What follows are 8 T cell receptor beta chains derived from one specimen sequenced in a study of T-cell memory formation after mild COVID-19. TCRdb ran MiXCR on the 5' RACE reads and lists one entry per CDR3 protein. In the table there are about 430,000 distinct CDR3 sequences, 18% of which are singletons. Sequencing was done on a sample of PBMCs or a T cell subset sorted from them (not recorded which). The source of these receptors is a young man who had mild COVID-19 (a few samples of this study predate the infection). Cell type and time point are not known.

This clonotype was recorded at least ten times. The J gene is TRBJ2-1, the V gene TRBV7-2; maybe TRBD1 (5 bases). The CDR3 extends over 13 amino acids. Trimming pared 5 bases from V and 9 bases from J, leaving 14 bases between. Germline-derived CDR1 and CDR2 are SGHTA and FQGNSA. CDR3 loop: CASSVVQVREQFF. The CDR3 nucleotides are TGTGCCAGCAGCGTGGTACAGGTCCGTGAGCAGTTCTTC.

This chain links TRBV20-1 with TRBJ2-2; D may be TRBD2 (5 bases). The V end lost 3 bases, the J end lost 7 bases, and 15 bases lay between the germline ends. The germline CDR1 and CDR2 sequences are DFQATT and SNEGSKA (reference sequence). The CDR3 extends over 14 amino acids. The CDR3 loop is CSARDRGSYGELFF. In DNA form, the CDR3 reads TGCAGTGCTAGGGACCGGGGATCCTACGGGGAGCTGTTTTTT.

This clonotype was counted at least ten times. The chain employs TRBV19 and TRBJ2-2, with 8 bases aligning to TRBD1. Germline CDR1 reads LNHDA; CDR2 reads SQIVND (reference sequence). The CDR3 runs 15 residues. V shed 3 bases, J shed 6 bases, and the junction held 6 bases outside the gene matches. In DNA, the CDR3 is TGTGCCAGTAGTATTGGGACAGGAGGGTCCGGGGAGCTGTTTTTT. It encodes CASSIGTGGSGELFF.

This clonotype has just a few counts. The J gene is TRBJ1-2, the V gene TRBV7-6, with 9 bases that match TRBD1. This CDR3 comprises 13 residues. J was trimmed by 7 bases and V by 5 bases; bases with no gene match: 5. The germline gives CDR1 SGHVS, CDR2 FNYEAQ. CDR3 nucleotide sequence: TGTGCCAGCAGCGTACAGGGGGCTAGTGGCTACACCTTC. It codes for CASSVQGASGYTF.

The gene calls are TRBV7-3 and TRBJ2-3; D not resolved. Trimming stripped 2 bases from V and 5 bases from J, with 14 bases between. Germline V gives CDR1 SGHTA, CDR2 FQGTGA. CDR3 length: 15 amino acids. Here the CDR3 DNA reads TGTGCCAGCAGCTTAGGGTCTGGGTCGGGAGATACGCAGTATTTT. It encodes CASSLGSGSGDTQYF. Using reference TRBV7-3 and TRBJ2-3 for the parts outside the CDR3, the full variable domain is GAGVSQTPSNKVTEKGKYVELRCDPISGHTALYWYRQSLGQGPEFLIYFQGTGAADDSGLPNDRFFAVRPEGSVSTLKIQRTERGDSAVYLCASSLGSGSGDTQYFGPGTRLTVL.

This chain links TRBV19 with TRBJ1-2, with D possibly matching TRBD1 (5 bases). Trimming took 4 bases from V and 1 from J, leaving 19 bases between them. This CDR3 is built from 17 residues. Per germline, CDR1 LNHDA and CDR2 SQIVND (reference sequence). The CDR3 region is CASSTGTAEKLNYGYTF. Here the CDR3 DNA reads TGTGCCAGTAGTACCGGGACGGCCGAGAAACTTAACTATGGCTACACCTTC.

This clonotype was counted only a few times. V and J are TRBV20-1 and TRBJ2-3; D not certain. V lost 6 bases to trimming and J lost 0 bases, with 19 bases between them. Germline values: CDR1 DFQATT, CDR2 SNEGSKA (reference sequence). The CDR3 contains 16 residues. The CDR3 bases are TGCAGTGCGGTTATTTCCGGTGCGCGCAGCACAGATACGCAGTATTTT. This sequence encodes CSAVISGARSTDTQYF.

The CDR3 sequence: CASSEVGFQGYTF. CDR3 nucleotides: TGTGCCAGCAGTGAAGTCGGGTTCCAGGGCTACACCTTC. The rearrangement uses TRBV25-1 and TRBJ1-2; D unresolved. CDR1 and CDR2 (germline): MGHDK, SYGVNS. V gave up 2 bases and J gave up 8 bases, with 12 bases separating them. This CDR3 contains 13 residues.